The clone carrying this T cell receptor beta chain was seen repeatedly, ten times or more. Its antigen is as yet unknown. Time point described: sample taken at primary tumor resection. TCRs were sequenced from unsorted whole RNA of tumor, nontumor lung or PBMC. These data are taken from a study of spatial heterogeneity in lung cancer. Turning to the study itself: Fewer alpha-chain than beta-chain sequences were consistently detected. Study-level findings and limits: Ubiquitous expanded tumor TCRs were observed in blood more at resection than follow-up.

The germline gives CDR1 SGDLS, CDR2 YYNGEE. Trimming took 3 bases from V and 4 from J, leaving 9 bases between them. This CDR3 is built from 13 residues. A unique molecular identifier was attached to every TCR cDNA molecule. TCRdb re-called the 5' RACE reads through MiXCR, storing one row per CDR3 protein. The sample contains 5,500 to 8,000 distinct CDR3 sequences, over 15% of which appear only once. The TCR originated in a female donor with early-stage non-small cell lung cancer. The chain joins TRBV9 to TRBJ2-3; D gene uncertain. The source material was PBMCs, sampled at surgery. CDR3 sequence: CASSGITSDTQYF. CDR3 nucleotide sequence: TGTGCCAGCAGCGGAATAACCTCAGATACGCAGTATTTT.